The clone carrying this T cell receptor beta chain was counted only a few times. Its cognate antigen is unknown. Produced via immunoSEQ multiplex PCR; TCRdb's table is partial and in-frame only. The table has around 70,000 clones, over 80% seen once. The CDR3 extends over 12 amino acids. V lost 5 bases, J lost 2 bases, and 8 bases lay in between. The data belong to a study of OX40 agonist ivuxolimab in advanced cancers. Study conclusions and caveats: Among T cells, CD8+ cells averaged more expanded clones than CD4+ cells.

Sequencing used CD4+ or CD8+ T cells sorted from blood, obtained in a trial of the OX40 agonist ivuxolimab. The chain combines TRBV5-3 with TRBJ2-7; D not resolved. TRBV5-3 belongs to the ORF category, with a function that is uncertain. The sequence was obtained from an adult with an advanced solid tumor such as melanoma, head and neck, liver or kidney cancer. The CDR3 protein is CARRPNPYEQYF. The DNA of the CDR3 is TGTGCCAGAAGACCCAACCCCTACGAGCAGTACTTC.